This T cell receptor (beta chain) was profiled in a study of blood T cells in healthy people across ages (dated by TCRdb to the mid-2010s). For the study in its entirety: In model experiments, template switching captured about one uniquely barcoded TCR beta cDNA molecule for every two T cells. Using deep sequencing normalized with unique cDNA molecular identifiers, the study measured how TCR beta repertoire diversity changes with age. The donors were divided into four age groups: young (average approximately 17 years), middle-aged (under 40), aged (approximately 64) and long-lived (roughly 86). To avoid experimental bias, donors of different ages were distributed randomly across sequencing lanes. For two donors (one aged 18 to 30 and one aged 80 or older), the study analyzed two additional independent replicas of 1 million unique cDNA reads from the same blood draw. Broader findings and caveats from the paper: As age increased, observed TCR beta diversity per million T cells dropped in a roughly linear way, and a significant reduction was already evident by age 40. Estimates of total diversity from one million sequenced T cells were regarded as lower bounds and underestimates. Conclusive comparison of naive and antigen-experienced compartments was prevented by the profiling of bulk unsorted PBMCs. The long-lived group showed more naive CD4+ T cells, fewer expanded clones and increased TCR diversity than the aged group, suggesting age selection. Observed TCR beta diversity correlated strongly with the percentage of naive T cells measured by flow cytometry. Because donor CMV infection status was unknown, age-related changes in expanded clonotypes were potentially confounded.

Trimming at the junction amounts to 9 bases on V and 0 bases on J, and the germline ends lie 13 bases apart. From the cysteine through the phenylalanine, the CDR3 covers 14 amino acids. The retained sequence is limited to the CDR3, 42 bases, with the frame set at the first base. CDR1 and CDR2, per the germline V gene, are WSHSY and SAAADI. As for this clonotype: It lacks a known antigen. Base qualities are not recorded, but no much larger clone differs from it by a single base.

Preparation of the library involved 5' RACE. The sequencer listed for this sample is Illumina HiSeq 2500. A second roughly 6 to 12 cycle PCR used a sample-barcoded 5' primer and a J-beta primer mix. A template-switch 5' adaptor carrying 12 random nucleotides introduced a unique molecular identifier onto each TCR beta cDNA molecule. Each sample yielded at least 3 million CDR3-containing paired-end reads. First-strand cDNA synthesis was performed from all RNA using the Mint cDNA synthesis kit, with priming by a TRBC-specific oligonucleotide. Following uracil-DNA glycosylase treatment, all cDNA underwent a first 18-cycle PCR with the universal primers M1SS and BC2_uni_R. On the authors' methods: Normalization of each sample was performed by random selection of 1 million high-quality reads, each carrying a distinct molecular identifier. Reads with shared molecular identifiers were discarded instead of being binned into consensus sequences. MiTCR, set to a Q25 quality threshold and the strictest error-elimination algorithm, was used for CDR3 identification, clonotype clustering and error correction. A nonparametric unseen species model using Euler transformation provided a lower-bound estimate of total TCR beta diversity. TCRdb reworked the public reads: Q25 trimming with fastp, MiXCR clone assembly, productive beta chains retained. Duplicate CDR3 protein sequences are folded into a single record with the most common DNA and genes. TCRdb assigned the V and J calls; the authors' analysis was not used. Here the sample has about a million distinct CDR3 sequences; approximately 49% occur a single time. Around 15% of the sample is taken by the ten largest.

Donors were 40 or so systemically healthy Caucasian individuals from Russia aged roughly 6 to 90 years. Each donor gave ten milliliters of peripheral blood, collected into EDTA-treated Vacutainer tubes. PBMCs were isolated by Ficoll-Paque density-gradient centrifugation, with at least 6 million obtained per sample. Trizol reagent was used to extract total RNA from the PBMCs, yielding at least 6 micrograms per sample. For every donor, flow cytometry on a PBMC aliquot measured the percentage of naive CD45RAhigh/CD27high T cells. The source of this sequence is a young man in good health. Recombination linked TRBV10-2 to TRBJ2-3; the D gene assignment is ambiguous. The sequenced sample was blood. Here is the DNA: TGCGCCAGTAATAGATCCCCTAGCACAGATACGCAGTATTTT. This encodes CASNRSPSTDTQYF.